This passage covers 23 T cell receptor beta chains from one sample sequenced in a study of T-cell memory formation after mild COVID-19. TCRdb independently ran MiXCR on the 5' RACE reads; one entry per CDR3 protein. The sample records 200,000 to 250,000 distinct CDR3 sequences, roughly 10% being singletons. Sequencing was carried out using PBMCs or a T cell subset sorted from them (not recorded which). Source of these receptors: a man between 18 and 35 years old who had mild COVID-19 (a few samples of this study predate the infection). Cell type and time point are not known.

Only a few counts were recorded for this clonotype. This chain joins TRBV11-2 and TRBJ2-5, with 10 bases that match TRBD2. Germline V gene sequence: CDR1 SGHAT, CDR2 FQNNGV. V was pared by 3 bases and J by 3 bases, with 1 base of the junction left unmatched. The CDR3 is made up of 14 amino acids. The CDR3 reads CASSFGLAEETQYF. In DNA form, the CDR3 reads TGTGCCAGCAGCTTCGGACTAGCGGAAGAGACCCAGTACTTC.

The V call is TRBV2, the J call TRBJ2-3; D gene unclear. This CDR3 is built from 13 residues. The germline CDR1 and CDR2 sequences are SNHLY and FYNNEI. Trimming stripped 2 bases from V and 7 bases from J, with 10 bases between. CDR3 protein: CASSEWQTYTQYF. The CDR3 DNA follows: TGTGCCAGCAGTGAATGGCAGACCTATACGCAGTATTTT.

This clonotype was recorded a few times. The V and J genes are TRBV20-1 and TRBJ1-1; D unresolved. The CDR3 consists of 12 residues. The germline V gene encodes CDR1 DFQATT and CDR2 SNEGSKA (reference sequence). With 2 bases removed from V and 2 bases from J, the gap between germline ends came to 6 bases. The CDR3 DNA reads TGCAGTGCTAGAAGGCGCAACACTGAAGCTTTCTTT. The encoded protein is CSARRRNTEAFF.

The V and J genes are TRBV5-1 and TRBJ2-3; tentatively, D is TRBD1 (6 bases). V was cut by 6 bases and J by 0 bases, with 11 bases left in between. Germline V gene sequence: CDR1 SGHRS, CDR2 YFSETQ. The CDR3 is 14 residues long. CDR3 sequence reads: CASTGQSSTDTQYF. CDR3 bases: TGCGCCAGCACCGGACAGTCTAGCACAGATACGCAGTATTTT.

This clonotype was found a few times. This chain connects TRBV2 to TRBJ1-6; 10 nucleotides align to TRBD1. Germline CDR1 is SNHLY and CDR2 is FYNNEI. Losses at the gene ends were 6 bases for V and 6 bases for J; bases not matched to a gene: 2. The CDR3 is made up of 14 amino acids. The CDR3 sequence is CASSRDRGNSPLHF. As DNA, the CDR3 is TGTGCCAGCAGCCGGGACAGGGGTAATTCACCCCTCCACTTT.

This chain links TRBV18 with TRBJ1-1, with TRBD1 matching 8 bases. This CDR3 comprises 13 residues. V lost 3 bases and J lost 4; bases outside the gene matches: 1. CDR1 is KGHSH and CDR2 is LQKENI in the germline V gene. DNA for the CDR3: TGTGCCAGCTCACCGGACAGGGCCACTGAAGCTTTCTTT. It codes for CASSPDRATEAFF.

This clonotype was observed a few times. The chain couples TRBV10-3 to TRBJ1-5; a possible D gene is TRBD1 (6 bases). This CDR3 has 13 residues. Germline CDR1 reads ENHRY; CDR2 reads SYGVKD. As DNA, the CDR3 is TGTGCAACCCGGGGGCAGGACAATCAGCCCCAGCATTTT. This encodes CATRGQDNQPQHF.

The J gene is TRBJ2-7, the V gene TRBV7-9, with D maybe TRBD2 (6 bases). The CDR3 length is 14 residues. The V gene lost 5 bases and the J gene lost 0 bases, with 11 bases spanning the gap. Germline values: CDR1 SEHNR, CDR2 FQNEAQ (reference sequence). Here the CDR3 DNA reads TGTGCCAGCAGCCCGGACTACAGCTCCTACGAGCAGTACTTC. Its translation: CASSPDYSSYEQYF.

This sequence joins TRBV7-9 and TRBJ2-7; D is tentatively TRBD1 or TRBD2 (6 bases each). V lost 8 bases and J lost 2, with 16 bases in between. The CDR3 extends over 14 amino acids. Germline CDR1 is SEHNR and CDR2 is FQNEAQ (reference sequence). CDR3 sequence reads: CASHEGGEAYEQYF. CDR3 coding DNA: TGTGCCAGCCATGAGGGGGGAGAAGCCTACGAGCAGTACTTC.

V and J are TRBV19 and TRBJ1-5; D not resolved. With 5 bases removed from V and 4 bases from J, the gap between germline ends came to 6 bases. The germline gives CDR1 LNHDA, CDR2 SQIVND (reference sequence). There are 12 residues in the CDR3. The CDR3 region has the DNA TGTGCCAGTAGTCAAGGAAATCAGCCCCAGCATTTT. Its translation: CASSQGNQPQHF.

The CDR3 reads CASSPQTGIKEKLFF. The CDR3 region has the DNA TGTGCCAGCAGCCCTCAGACAGGGATAAAGGAAAAACTGTTTTTT. This chain uses TRBV9 with TRBJ1-4; 7 bases map to TRBD1. The junction had 11 bases not matched to a gene; V was cut back by 4 bases and J by 8 bases. Germline V gene lookup returns CDR1 SGDLS and CDR2 YYNGEE. The CDR3 covers 15 residues.

This clonotype was detected a few times. The chain carries TRBV15 and TRBJ2-1, with 9 bases aligning to TRBD2. The CDR3 covers 14 residues. J lost 4 bases, V lost 8 bases, and 6 bases had no gene match. Germline assignment: CDR1 LNHNV and CDR2 YYDKDF (reference sequence). For the CDR3, the DNA is TGTGCCACCGTCCCCAGCGGGGGGTACAATGAGCAGTTCTTC. This gives the protein CATVPSGGYNEQFF. Looking up the rest from reference TRBV15 and TRBJ2-1 gives the full variable domain: DAMVIQNPRYQVTQFGKPVTLSCSQTLNHNVMYWYQQKSSQAPKLLFHYYDKDFNNEADTPDNFQSRRPNTSFCFLDIRSPGLGDTAMYLCATVPSGGYNEQFFGPGTRLTVL.

The CDR3 here is CASTQLGVEQYF. The CDR3 DNA reads as TGTGCCAGCACCCAGCTGGGGGTCGAGCAGTACTTC. This chain joins TRBV12-3 or TRBV12-4 and TRBJ2-7; TRBD1 or TRBD2 may be the D gene (5 bases each). The V and J ends lost 7 bases and 6 bases respectively, with 13 bases between them. CDR3 length equals 12 residues.

This chain connects TRBV6-5 to TRBJ2-2, with D perhaps matching TRBD1 or TRBD2 (5 bases each). Trimming took off 5 bases at V and 2 bases at J, with 15 bases between the two ends. Germline V lookup: CDR1 MNHEY, CDR2 SVGAGI. There are 16 residues in the CDR3. The CDR3 loop reads CASSRDLYSNTGELFF. CDR3 nucleotides: TGTGCCAGCAGTAGGGACCTTTACTCCAACACCGGGGAGCTGTTTTTT.

This clonotype was seen more than once but under ten times. CDR3 nucleotide sequence: TGCGCCAGCAGCTTGGGGCAGGGTTTCGTGACTTTCTTT. Translating gives CASSLGQGFVTFF. The chain employs TRBV5-1 and TRBJ1-1; TRBD1 might be the D (5 bases). CDR3 length equals 13 residues. The germline CDR1 and CDR2 sequences are SGHRS and YFSETQ. V gave up 0 bases and J gave up 12 bases, with 15 bases separating them. Variable domain in full (rest from reference TRBV5-1 and TRBJ1-1): KAGVTQTPRYLIKTRGQQVTLSCSPISGHRSVSWYQQTPGQGLQFLFEYFSETQRNKGNFPGRFSGRQFSNSRSEMNVSTLELGDSALYLCASSLGQGFVTFFGQGTRLTVV.

This clonotype has more than one count but fewer than ten. The chain joins TRBV12-3 or TRBV12-4 to TRBJ1-1, with D tentatively TRBD1 (5 bases). The CDR3 is 12 amino acids. Between the trimmed V and J ends, which lost 5 bases and 8 bases, there was a span of 12 bases. Written as DNA, the CDR3 is TGTGCCAGCAGTCCACTACAGGTGGAAGCTTTCTTT. Translation gives CASSPLQVEAFF.

This clonotype was counted between two and nine times. The chain recombines TRBV30 with TRBJ2-7; 7 bases are a match to TRBD1. The V and J ends lost 3 bases and 2 bases, in that order; junction bases with no gene match: 4. This CDR3 comprises 13 residues. Germline CDR1 and CDR2: GTSNPN and SVGIG (reference sequence). Here the CDR3 reads CAWRPGTAYEQYF. The DNA for the CDR3 is TGTGCCTGGAGGCCCGGGACAGCCTACGAGCAGTACTTC.

The V gene is TRBV5-1, the J gene TRBJ2-6; D possibly corresponds to TRBD1 (5 bases). Germline CDR1 reads SGHRS; CDR2 reads YFSETQ. This CDR3 is 16 amino acids long. V dropped 3 bases and J dropped 1 base, with 11 bases sitting between them. The CDR3, as DNA: TGCGCCAGCAGCTCAGTGAGACAGTCTGGGGCCAACGTCCTGACTTTC. As protein: CASSSVRQSGANVLTF.

The genes are TRBV7-2 and TRBJ1-3, with unresolved D. The germline V and J ends were trimmed by 2 bases and 0 bases, with 11 bases remaining between them. Germline CDR1 and CDR2: SGHTA and FQGNSA. The CDR3 totals 16 residues. The CDR3 nucleotides read TGTGCCAGCAGCTTACAATTCCAGAGCTCTGGAAACACCATATATTTT. Residues: CASSLQFQSSGNTIYF.

This clonotype was detected many times. CDR3 sequence: CASSYSFNSVGIETEAFF. The CDR3 coding sequence is TGTGCCAGCAGTTATTCGTTTAATTCGGTGGGAATCGAAACTGAAGCTTTCTTT. V gene TRBV6-2 or TRBV6-3 combines with J gene TRBJ1-1, with D hard to call. The CDR3 length is 18 residues. Germline CDR1 MNHEY, CDR2 SVGEGT. V lost 3 bases and J 5 bases, leaving 25 bases between the germline ends.

This clonotype showed up many times. The genes are TRBV7-3 and TRBJ2-5; perhaps D is TRBD1 or TRBD2 (5 bases each). V lost 5 bases and J lost 1, with 8 bases in between. The V gene's germline CDR1 is SGHTA and CDR2 FQGTGA. The CDR3 extends over 13 amino acids. The CDR3 DNA follows: TGTGCCAGCAGCAGTGGGACCCAAGAGACCCAGTACTTC. It translates to CASSSGTQETQYF.

V is TRBV7-8 and J is TRBJ2-1; tentative D call: TRBD2 (7 bases). The CDR3 is 15 residues long. V shed 1 base and J shed 9 bases, with 16 bases lying between them. Germline-derived CDR1 and CDR2 are SGHVS and FQNEAQ. CDR3: CASSLGGGYVGEQFF. The CDR3 DNA sequence: TGTGCCAGCAGCTTAGGGGGGGGCTACGTTGGTGAGCAGTTCTTC.

The chain recombines TRBV5-1 with TRBJ2-2, with 7 nucleotides matching TRBD1. The length of the CDR3 is 16 residues. The trim removed 3 bases at V and 4 bases at J, leaving 9 bases unmatched. Germline CDR1 SGHRS, CDR2 YFSETQ. The CDR3 is CASSSGTARATGELFF. CDR3 bases: TGCGCCAGCAGCTCCGGGACAGCCCGGGCCACCGGGGAGCTGTTTTTT. The entire variable domain, with the rest obtained from reference TRBV5-1 and TRBJ2-2, is as follows: KAGVTQTPRYLIKTRGQQVTLSCSPISGHRSVSWYQQTPGQGLQFLFEYFSETQRNKGNFPGRFSGRQFSNSRSEMNVSTLELGDSALYLCASSSGTARATGELFFGEGSRLTVL.